These 9 T cell receptor beta chains were all obtained from the same sample, sequenced in a study of blood T cells in healthy people across ages. The authors ran a second PCR of roughly 6 to 12 cycles using a sample-barcoded 5' primer and a J-beta primer mix. MiXCR, run by TCRdb on the 5' RACE reads, gives a single entry per CDR3 protein. This table holds about 2 million distinct CDR3 sequences, around half found once. Sequencing was carried out using blood. The receptors come from a woman aged 40 to 50 in good health.

The chain recombines TRBV6-2 or TRBV6-3 with TRBJ2-1; 7 positions match TRBD2. V was clipped by 8 bases and J by 0 bases; unmatched bases: 7. Germline-derived CDR1 and CDR2 are MNHEY and SVGEGT. This CDR3 has 15 residues. This CDR3 is CASVRDYSSYNEQFF. As DNA, the CDR3 is TGTGCCAGCGTCCGGGACTATAGCTCCTACAATGAGCAGTTCTTC.

This clonotype came up a few times. The chain carries TRBV29-1 and TRBJ2-7, with 12 nucleotides matching TRBD1. This CDR3 region has 14 residues. Trimming removed 4 bases from V and 4 bases from J; junction bases left unmatched: 5. Germline values: CDR1 SQVTM, CDR2 ANQGSEA. The CDR3 DNA sequence: TGCAGCGTTGTACCGGGACAGGGGGCTTACGAGCAGTACTTC. It encodes CSVVPGQGAYEQYF.

This clonotype was observed a few times. J is TRBJ1-4 and V is TRBV4-3; D call uncertain. Trimming removed 1 base at V and 10 bases at J, with 10 bases between. CDR3 length: 13 residues. Germline values: CDR1 LGHNA, CDR2 YSLEER. The CDR3 spells CASSQVTEVKLFF. The DNA for the CDR3 is TGCGCCAGCAGCCAAGTTACGGAAGTAAAACTGTTTTTT.

CDR3 nucleotides: TGTGCCAGCAGCTTTTCGGACCCCGTCTCTGGGGCCAACGTCCTGACTTTC. Residues: CASSFSDPVSGANVLTF. The rearrangement links TRBV7-3 to TRBJ2-6; D unresolved. CDR1 is SGHTA, CDR2 FQGTGA, per germline. CDR3 length: 17 amino acids. V was cut by 3 bases and J by 0 bases, with 12 bases left in between.

The V gene is TRBV5-5, the J gene TRBJ1-6; D possibly corresponds to TRBD1 (5 bases). The V and J ends lost 4 bases and 7 bases respectively, with 24 bases between them. Germline V gives CDR1 SGHKS, CDR2 YYEKEE (reference sequence). CDR3 length equals 18 residues. The CDR3 nucleotides read TGTGCCAGCAGCCGCTCAAGGGAGTCAGGGAGGGCCAATTCACCCCTCCACTTT. It is translated as CASSRSRESGRANSPLHF.

In this sample, this clonotype turned up once. At one boundary the junction diverges from the germline segment, which might be a read error. The V call is TRBV5-1, the J call TRBJ2-7, with D possibly TRBD2 on 6 matching bases. Per the germline V gene, CDR1 is SGHRS and CDR2 is YFSETQ. This CDR3 is 13 amino acids long. In nucleotides, the CDR3 is TGCACCAGCAGACCGGGGGAAACCTACGAGCAGTACTTC. This gives the protein CTSRPGETYEQYF.

The chain couples TRBV28 to TRBJ1-1; TRBD1 matches 10 bases. Germline V gives CDR1 MDHEN, CDR2 SYDVKM. The CDR3 has 16 residues. Losses at the gene ends were 2 bases for V and 1 base for J; bases not matched to a gene: 4. In nucleotides, the CDR3 is TGTGCCAGCAGTTTACCCGGGACAGGGGCGAACACTGAAGCTTTCTTT. Its translation is CASSLPGTGANTEAFF. The full variable domain, rest sourced from reference TRBV28 and TRBJ1-1, is DVKVTQSSRYLVKRTGEKVFLECVQDMDHENMFWYRQDPGLGLRLIYFSYDVKMKEKGDIPEGYSVSREKKERFSLILESASTNQTSMYLCASSLPGTGANTEAFFGQGTRLTVV.

V is TRBV7-3 and J is TRBJ1-2, with D possibly TRBD1 on 6 matching bases. The CDR3 is 16 amino acids. V gave up 0 bases and J gave up 7 bases, with 18 bases separating them. The germline V gene has CDR1 SGHTA and CDR2 FQGTGA. This CDR3 reads CASSLTQARGVGGYTF. CDR3 coding DNA: TGTGCCAGCAGCTTAACTCAGGCCAGGGGAGTCGGTGGCTACACCTTC. Full variable domain (outside the CDR3, taken from reference TRBV7-3 and TRBJ1-2): GAGVSQTPSNKVTEKGKYVELRCDPISGHTALYWYRQSLGQGPEFLIYFQGTGAADDSGLPNDRFFAVRPEGSVSTLKIQRTERGDSAVYLCASSLTQARGVGGYTFGSGTRLTVV.

V is TRBV12-3 or TRBV12-4 and J is TRBJ2-1; maybe TRBD2 (7 bases). The CDR3 is 15 residues long. V shed 3 bases and J shed 6 bases, with 15 bases lying between them. This chain's CDR3 is CASSLLGGGPNEQFF. For the CDR3, the DNA is TGTGCCAGCAGTTTGTTGGGGGGGGGCCCCAATGAGCAGTTCTTC.